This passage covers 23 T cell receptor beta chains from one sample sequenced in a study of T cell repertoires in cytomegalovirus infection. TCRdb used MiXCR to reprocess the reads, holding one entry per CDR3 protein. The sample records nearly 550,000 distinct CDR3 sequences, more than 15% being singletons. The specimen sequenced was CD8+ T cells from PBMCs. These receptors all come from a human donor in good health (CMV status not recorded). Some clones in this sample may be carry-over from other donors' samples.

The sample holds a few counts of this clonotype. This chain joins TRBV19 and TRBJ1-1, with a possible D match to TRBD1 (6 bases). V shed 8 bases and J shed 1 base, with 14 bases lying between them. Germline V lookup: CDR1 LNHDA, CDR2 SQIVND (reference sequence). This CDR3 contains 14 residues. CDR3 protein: CASGLRGQNTEAFF. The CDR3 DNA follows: TGTGCCAGTGGGCTCAGGGGCCAGAACACTGAAGCTTTCTTT.

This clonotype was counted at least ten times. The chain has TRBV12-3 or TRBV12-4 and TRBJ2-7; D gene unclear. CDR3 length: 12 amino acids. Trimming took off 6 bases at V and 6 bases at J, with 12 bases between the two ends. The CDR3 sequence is CASSPQPREQYF. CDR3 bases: TGTGCCAGCAGCCCCCAACCTCGCGAGCAGTACTTC.

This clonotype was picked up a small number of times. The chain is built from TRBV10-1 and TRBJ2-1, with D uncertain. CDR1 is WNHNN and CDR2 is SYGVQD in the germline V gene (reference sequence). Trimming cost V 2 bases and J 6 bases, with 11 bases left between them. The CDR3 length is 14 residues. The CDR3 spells CASSEARLLNEQFF. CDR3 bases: TGCGCCAGCAGTGAGGCGAGACTCCTCAATGAGCAGTTCTTC.

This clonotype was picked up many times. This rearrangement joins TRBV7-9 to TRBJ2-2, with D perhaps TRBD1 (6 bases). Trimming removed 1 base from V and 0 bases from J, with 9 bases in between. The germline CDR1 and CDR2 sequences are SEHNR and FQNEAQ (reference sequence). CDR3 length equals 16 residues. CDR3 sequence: CASSLETGSNTGELFF. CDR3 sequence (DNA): TGTGCCAGCAGCTTAGAAACAGGGTCGAACACCGGGGAGCTGTTTTTT. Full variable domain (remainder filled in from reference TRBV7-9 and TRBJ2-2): DTGVSQNPRHKITKRGQNVTFRCDPISEHNRLYWYRQTLGQGPEFLTYFQNEAQLEKSRLLSDRFSAERPKGSFSTLEIQRTEQGDSAMYLCASSLETGSNTGELFFGEGSRLTVL.

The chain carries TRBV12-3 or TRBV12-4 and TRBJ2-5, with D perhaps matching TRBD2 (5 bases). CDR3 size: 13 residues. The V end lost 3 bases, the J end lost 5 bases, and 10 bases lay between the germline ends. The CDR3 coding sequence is TGTGCCAGCAGTTTTGAGGGATTCGAGACCCAGTACTTC. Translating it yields CASSFEGFETQYF.

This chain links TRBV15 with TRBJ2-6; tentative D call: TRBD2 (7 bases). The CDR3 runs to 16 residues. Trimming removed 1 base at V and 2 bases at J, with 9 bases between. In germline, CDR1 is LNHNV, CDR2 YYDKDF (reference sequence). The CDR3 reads CATSRGGGAGANVLTF. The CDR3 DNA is TGTGCCACCAGCAGAGGAGGGGGGGCTGGGGCCAACGTCCTGACTTTC.

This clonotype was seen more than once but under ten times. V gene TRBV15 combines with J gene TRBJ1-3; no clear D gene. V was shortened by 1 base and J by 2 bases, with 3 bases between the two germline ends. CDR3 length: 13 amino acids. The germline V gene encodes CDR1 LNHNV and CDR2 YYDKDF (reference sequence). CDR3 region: CATSRAPGNTIYF. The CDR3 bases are TGTGCCACCAGCAGAGCCCCTGGAAACACCATATATTTT.

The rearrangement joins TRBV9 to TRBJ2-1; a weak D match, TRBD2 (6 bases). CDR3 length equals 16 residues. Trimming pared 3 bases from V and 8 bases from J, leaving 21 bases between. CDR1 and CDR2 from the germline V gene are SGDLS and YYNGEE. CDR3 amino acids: CASSGSRDWPTDEQFF. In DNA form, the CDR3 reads TGTGCCAGCAGCGGAAGTCGGGACTGGCCTACTGATGAGCAGTTCTTC.

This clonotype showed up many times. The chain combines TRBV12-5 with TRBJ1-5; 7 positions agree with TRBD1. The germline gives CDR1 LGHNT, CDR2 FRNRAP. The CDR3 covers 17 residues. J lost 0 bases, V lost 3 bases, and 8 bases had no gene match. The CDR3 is CASGFNPGQYSNQPQHF. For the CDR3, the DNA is TGTGCTAGTGGTTTTAATCCGGGACAGTATAGCAATCAGCCCCAGCATTTT.

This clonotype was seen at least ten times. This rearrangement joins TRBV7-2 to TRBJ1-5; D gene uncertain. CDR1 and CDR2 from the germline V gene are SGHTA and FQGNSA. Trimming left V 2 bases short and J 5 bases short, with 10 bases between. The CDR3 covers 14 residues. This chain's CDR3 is CASSLRGAYQPQHF. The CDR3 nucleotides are TGTGCCAGCAGCTTACGCGGAGCTTATCAGCCCCAGCATTTT.

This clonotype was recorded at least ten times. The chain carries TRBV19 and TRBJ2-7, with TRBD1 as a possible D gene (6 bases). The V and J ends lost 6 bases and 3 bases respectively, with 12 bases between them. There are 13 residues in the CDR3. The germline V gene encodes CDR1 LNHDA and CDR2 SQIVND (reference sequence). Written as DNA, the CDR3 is TGTGCCAGTAGCCCGGGACACTTCTACGAGCAGTACTTC. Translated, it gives CASSPGHFYEQYF.

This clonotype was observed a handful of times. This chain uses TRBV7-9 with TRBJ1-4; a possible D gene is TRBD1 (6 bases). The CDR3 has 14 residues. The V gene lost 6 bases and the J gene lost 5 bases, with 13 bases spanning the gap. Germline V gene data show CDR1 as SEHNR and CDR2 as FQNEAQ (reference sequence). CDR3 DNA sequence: TGTGCCAGCAGTCCCTCGGACAGAAATGAAAAACTGTTTTTT. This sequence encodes CASSPSDRNEKLFF.

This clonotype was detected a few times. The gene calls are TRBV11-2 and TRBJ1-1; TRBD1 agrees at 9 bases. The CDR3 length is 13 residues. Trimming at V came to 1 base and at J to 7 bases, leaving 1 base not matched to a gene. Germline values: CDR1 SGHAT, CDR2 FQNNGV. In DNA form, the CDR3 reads TGTGCCAGCAGCTTAGGACAGGGGGTTGAAGCTTTCTTT. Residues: CASSLGQGVEAFF.

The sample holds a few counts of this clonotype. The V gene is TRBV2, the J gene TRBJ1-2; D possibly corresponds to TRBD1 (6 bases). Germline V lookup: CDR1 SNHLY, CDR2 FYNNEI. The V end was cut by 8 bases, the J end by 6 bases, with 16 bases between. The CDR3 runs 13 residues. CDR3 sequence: CASAGGPAHGYTF. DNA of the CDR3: TGTGCCAGCGCTGGGGGCCCCGCTCATGGCTACACCTTC.

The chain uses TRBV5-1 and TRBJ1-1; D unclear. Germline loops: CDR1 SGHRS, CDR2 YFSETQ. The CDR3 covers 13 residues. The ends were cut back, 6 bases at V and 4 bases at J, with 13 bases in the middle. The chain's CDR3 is CASTISTSTEAFF. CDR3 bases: TGCGCCAGCACCATCTCGACAAGCACTGAAGCTTTCTTT.

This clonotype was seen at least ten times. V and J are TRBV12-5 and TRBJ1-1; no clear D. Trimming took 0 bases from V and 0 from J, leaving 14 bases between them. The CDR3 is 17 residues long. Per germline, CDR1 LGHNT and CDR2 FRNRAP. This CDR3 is CASGLVLARTMNTEAFF. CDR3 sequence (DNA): TGTGCTAGTGGTTTGGTACTTGCACGGACCATGAACACTGAAGCTTTCTTT.

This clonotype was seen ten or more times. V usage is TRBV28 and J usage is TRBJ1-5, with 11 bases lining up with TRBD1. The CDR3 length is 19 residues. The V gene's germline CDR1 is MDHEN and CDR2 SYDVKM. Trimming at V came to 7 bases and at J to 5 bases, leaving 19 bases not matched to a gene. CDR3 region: CASTLDFGQGASKYQPQHF. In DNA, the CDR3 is TGTGCCAGCACCTTAGACTTCGGACAGGGGGCGTCGAAGTATCAGCCCCAGCATTTT.

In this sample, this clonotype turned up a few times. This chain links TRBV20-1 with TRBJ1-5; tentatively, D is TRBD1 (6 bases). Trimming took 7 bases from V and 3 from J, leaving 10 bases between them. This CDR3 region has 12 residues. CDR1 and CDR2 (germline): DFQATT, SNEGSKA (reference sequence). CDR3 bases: TGCAGTGTACAGGGTGACAATCAGCCCCAGCATTTT. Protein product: CSVQGDNQPQHF.

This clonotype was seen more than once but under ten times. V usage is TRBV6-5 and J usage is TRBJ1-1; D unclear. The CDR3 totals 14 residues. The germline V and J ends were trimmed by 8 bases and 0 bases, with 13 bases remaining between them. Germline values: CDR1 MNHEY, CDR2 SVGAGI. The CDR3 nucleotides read TGTGCCAGCCGACCCAGAGACATGAACACTGAAGCTTTCTTT. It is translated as CASRPRDMNTEAFF.

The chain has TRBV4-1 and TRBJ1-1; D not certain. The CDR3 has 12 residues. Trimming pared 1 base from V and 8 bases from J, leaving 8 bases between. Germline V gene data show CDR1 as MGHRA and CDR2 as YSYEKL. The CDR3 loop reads CASSQGTPEAFF. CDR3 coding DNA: TGCGCCAGCAGCCAAGGCACACCAGAAGCTTTCTTT.

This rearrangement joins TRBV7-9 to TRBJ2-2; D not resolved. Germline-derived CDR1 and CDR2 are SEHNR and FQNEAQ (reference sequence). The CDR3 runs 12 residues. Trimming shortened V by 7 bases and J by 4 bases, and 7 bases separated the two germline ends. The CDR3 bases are TGTGCCAGCACCGGCGCCACCGGGGAGCTGTTTTTT. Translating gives CASTGATGELFF.

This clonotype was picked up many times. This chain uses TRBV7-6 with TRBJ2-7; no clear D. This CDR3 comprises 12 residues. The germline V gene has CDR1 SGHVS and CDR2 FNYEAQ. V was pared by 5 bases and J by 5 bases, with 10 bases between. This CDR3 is CASSPRPNEQYF. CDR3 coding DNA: TGTGCCAGCAGCCCCCGGCCCAACGAGCAGTACTTC. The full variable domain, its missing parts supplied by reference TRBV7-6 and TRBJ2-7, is GAGVSQSPRYKVTKRGQDVALRCDPISGHVSLYWYRQALGQGPEFLTYFNYEAQQDKSGLPNDRFSAERPEGSISTLTIQRTEQRDSAMYRCASSPRPNEQYFGPGTRLTVT.

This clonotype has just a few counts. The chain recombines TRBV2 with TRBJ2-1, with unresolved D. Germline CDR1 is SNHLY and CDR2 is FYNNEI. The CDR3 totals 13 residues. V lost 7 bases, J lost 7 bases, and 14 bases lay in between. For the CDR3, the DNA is TGTGCCAGCACGGCTAGTAGTTTGAATGAGCAGTTCTTC. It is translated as CASTASSLNEQFF. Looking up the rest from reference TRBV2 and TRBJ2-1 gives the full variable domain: EPEVTQTPSHQVTQMGQEVILRCVPISNHLYFYWYRQILGQKVEFLVSFYNNEISEKSEIFDDQFSVERPDGSNFTLKIRSTKLEDSAMYFCASTASSLNEQFFGPGTRLTVL.